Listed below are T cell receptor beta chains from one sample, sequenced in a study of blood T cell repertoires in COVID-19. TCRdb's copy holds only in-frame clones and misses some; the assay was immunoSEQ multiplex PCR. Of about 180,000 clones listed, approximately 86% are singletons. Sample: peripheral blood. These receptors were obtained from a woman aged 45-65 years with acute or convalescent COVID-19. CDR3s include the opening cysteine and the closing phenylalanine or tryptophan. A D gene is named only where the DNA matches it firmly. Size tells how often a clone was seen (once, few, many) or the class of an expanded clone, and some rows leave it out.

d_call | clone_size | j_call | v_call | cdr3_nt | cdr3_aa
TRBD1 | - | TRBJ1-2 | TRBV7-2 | TGTGCCAGCAGCCCGGACAGGGGAAACTATGGCTACACCTTC | CASSPDRGNYGYTF
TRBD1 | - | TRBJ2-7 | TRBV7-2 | TGTGCCAGCACCCCCTCCGGGACAGGGTACGGCGAGCAGTACTTC | CASTPSGTGYGEQYF
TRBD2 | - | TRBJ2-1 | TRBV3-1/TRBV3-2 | TGTGCCAGCAGCCTGATAGCGGGGGGGCCAGATGAGCAGTTCTTC | CASSLIAGGPDEQFF
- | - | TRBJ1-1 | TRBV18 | TGTGCCAGCTCACCAGGCAGCGAAACTGAAGCTTTCTTT | CASSPGSETEAFF
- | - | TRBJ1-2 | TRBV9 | TGTGCCAGGAGGTATGGCTACACCTTC | CARRYGYTF
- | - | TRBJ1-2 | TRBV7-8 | TGTGCCAGCAGCTTAGCAGGAGATGGCTACACCTTC | CASSLAGDGYTF
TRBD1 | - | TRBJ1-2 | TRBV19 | TGTGCCAGTAGGGCTACGGGACAGTATTATGGCTATAGCTTC | CASRATGQYYGYSF
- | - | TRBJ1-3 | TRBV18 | TGTGCCAGCTCAAACTACAGGGACTCTGGAAACACCATATATTTT | CASSNYRDSGNTIYF
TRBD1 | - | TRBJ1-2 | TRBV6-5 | TGTGCCAGCAGGCCAGACAGGGGCCGGTATGGCTACACCTTC | CASRPDRGRYGYTF
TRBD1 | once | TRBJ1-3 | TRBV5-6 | TGTGCCAGCAGGGACAGGGGGCTCTCTGGAAACACCATATATTTT | CASRDRGLSGNTIYF
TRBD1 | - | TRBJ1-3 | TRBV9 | TGTGCCAGCAGCGCAAACAGGGGGCCTGGAAACACCATATATTTT | CASSANRGPGNTIYF
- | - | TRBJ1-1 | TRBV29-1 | TGCAGCGTCAAGCGACAGAGCGAAGCTTTCTTT | CSVKRQSEAFF
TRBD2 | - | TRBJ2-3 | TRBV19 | TGTGCCAGTAGTCATAGCGGGGGGGAAGAGGCAGATACGCAGTATTTT | CASSHSGGEEADTQYF
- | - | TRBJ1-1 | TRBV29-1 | TGCAGCGTAGCTCCCGGCGGGACGAACACTGAAGCTTTCTTT | CSVAPGGTNTEAFF
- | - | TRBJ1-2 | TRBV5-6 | TGTGCCAGCACCCCCGCAGTAGCCTGGGTCTATGGCTACACCTTC | CASTPAVAWVYGYTF
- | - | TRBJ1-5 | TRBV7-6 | TGTGCTGGGGGCAGAGTTGGCAATCAGCCCCAGCATTTT | CAGGRVGNQPQHF
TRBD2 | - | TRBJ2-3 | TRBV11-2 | TGTGCCAGCAGCTTAGGGGGCGGGAGTGCAGATACGCAGTATTTT | CASSLGGGSADTQYF
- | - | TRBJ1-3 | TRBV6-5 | TGTGCCAGCAGATCCGTTTCTGGAAACACCATATATTTT | CASRSVSGNTIYF
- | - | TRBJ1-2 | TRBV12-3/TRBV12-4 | TGTGCCAGCAGTTTAGGCAGCTATGGCTACACCTTC | CASSLGSYGYTF
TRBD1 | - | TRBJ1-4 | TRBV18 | TGTGCCAGCTCACTGACAGGGGAGGATGAAAAACTGTTTTTT | CASSLTGEDEKLFF
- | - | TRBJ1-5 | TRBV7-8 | TGTGCCAGCAGCTGGACAGCCGCTCGCAATCAGCCCCAGCATTTT | CASSWTAARNQPQHF
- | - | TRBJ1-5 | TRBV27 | TGTGCCAGCAGTTCCCTGGACAGTAATCAGCCCCAGCATTTT | CASSSLDSNQPQHF
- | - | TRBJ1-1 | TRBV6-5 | TGTGCCAGCAGTACGGCGGGGGTGGCTTTCTTT | CASSTAGVAFF
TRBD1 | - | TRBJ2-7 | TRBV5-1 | TGCGCCAGCAGCCCGACAGGGTCGGCCGAGCAGTACTTC | CASSPTGSAEQYF
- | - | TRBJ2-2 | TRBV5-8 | TGTGCCAGCAGCTTCGGGGCCCGCGGGATCGGGGAGCTGTTTTTT | CASSFGARGIGELFF
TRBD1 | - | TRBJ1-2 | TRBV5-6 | TGTGCCAGCAGGGCGACAGGGATCTATGGCTACACCTTC | CASRATGIYGYTF
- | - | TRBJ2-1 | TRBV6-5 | TGTGCCAGCAGTTACTCCAGGGACAATGAGCAGTTCTTC | CASSYSRDNEQFF
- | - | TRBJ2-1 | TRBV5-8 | TGTGCCAGCCTACTAGGACTACATTACAATGAGCAGTTCTTC | CASLLGLHYNEQFF
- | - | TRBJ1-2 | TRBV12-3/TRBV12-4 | TGTGCCAGCAGCCGCGGTGAGGTCGGCTACACCTTC | CASSRGEVGYTF
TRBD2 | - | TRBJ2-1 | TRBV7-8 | TGTGCCAGCAGCACCGGGACTAGCGGGAGGTATGAGCAGTTCTTC | CASSTGTSGRYEQFF